The 25 T cell receptor beta chains presented below share a single source sample, sequenced in a study of T cell responses to AZD1222 COVID-19 vaccine. The data were produced by immunoSEQ multiplex PCR, yet TCRdb's version contains in-frame clones alone and is incomplete. This table has 70,000 to 95,000 clones, almost 90% appearing once. The sequences come from peripheral blood, collected 28 days after the second AZD1222 dose. The receptors were sampled from an adult who received the AZD1222 COVID-19 vaccine.

V usage is TRBV4-1 and J usage is TRBJ2-2; D gene ambiguous. CDR3 size: 15 residues. With 1 base removed from V and 0 bases from J, the gap between germline ends came to 6 bases. CDR1 and CDR2 from the germline V gene are MGHRA and YSYEKL. DNA of the CDR3: TGCGCCAGCAGCCAAGGGGCGGCGAACACCGGGGAGCTGTTTTTT. This gives the protein CASSQGAANTGELFF.

The chain has TRBV5-1 and TRBJ2-3; D is uncertain. Germline values: CDR1 SGHRS, CDR2 YFSETQ. This CDR3 has 13 amino acids. V lost 1 base to trimming and J lost 6 bases, with 9 bases between them. The CDR3 nucleotides are TGCGCCAGCAGCTTGAGGTCGGCGGATACGCAGTATTTT. It is translated as CASSLRSADTQYF.

Only a few counts were recorded for this clone. V is TRBV12-3 or TRBV12-4 and J is TRBJ1-2, with a weak D call TRBD1 (6 bases). The V gene lost 3 bases and the J gene lost 8 bases, with 10 bases spanning the gap. This CDR3 has 12 residues. The CDR3 loop reads CASSFQGIGYTF. The CDR3 DNA is TGTGCCAGCAGTTTTCAGGGGATCGGCTACACCTTC.

The rearrangement uses TRBV30 and TRBJ1-3; 7 bases are shared with TRBD1. The germline V gene has CDR1 GTSNPN and CDR2 SVGIG (reference sequence). The CDR3 totals 16 residues. V trimming: 5 bases; J trimming: 4 bases; junction bases outside the gene matches: 14. The CDR3 here is CAWADPGTAHGNTIYF. The CDR3, as DNA: TGTGCCTGGGCCGACCCCGGGACAGCGCACGGAAACACCATATATTTT.

The J gene is TRBJ2-1, the V gene TRBV19; no clear D gene. There are 18 residues in the CDR3. Trimming shortened V by 0 bases and J by 6 bases, and 21 bases separated the two germline ends. The germline V gene has CDR1 LNHDA and CDR2 SQIVND (reference sequence). CDR3 DNA sequence: TGTGCCAGTAGTATAGATCCGGAACACTACTCCCGGTCCAATGAGCAGTTCTTC. This translates into CASSIDPEHYSRSNEQFF.

The rearrangement uses TRBV5-5 and TRBJ1-3; unclear D gene. Trimming shortened V by 0 bases and J by 0 bases, and 7 bases separated the two germline ends. This CDR3 contains 15 residues. The germline CDR1 and CDR2 sequences are SGHKS and YYEKEE (reference sequence). CDR3 residues: CASSLGQHSGNTIYF. CDR3 DNA: TGTGCCAGCAGCTTGGGGCAGCACTCTGGAAACACCATATATTTT.

This clone was seen only once. This chain links TRBV30 with TRBJ1-5; TRBD1 is a possible D gene (5 bases). Germline CDR1 and CDR2: GTSNPN and SVGIG (reference sequence). V was clipped by 8 bases and J by 1 base, with 12 bases between them. The CDR3 length is 13 residues. The CDR3, as DNA: TGTGCCGGGGGAGTTTCCAGCAATCAGCCCCAGCATTTT. Translating it yields CAGGVSSNQPQHF. Using reference TRBV30 and TRBJ1-5 for the parts outside the CDR3, the full variable domain is SQTIHQWPATLVQPVGSPLSLECTVEGTSNPNLYWYRQAAGRGLQLLFYSVGIGQISSEVPQNLSASRPQDRQFILSSKKLLLSDSGFYLCAGGVSSNQPQHFGDGTRLSIL.

The chain couples TRBV19 to TRBJ2-1; TRBD1 matches 7 bases. V shed 8 bases, J shed 0 bases, and the junction held 4 bases outside the gene matches. Germline V gene lookup returns CDR1 LNHDA and CDR2 SQIVND (reference sequence). CDR3 length: 14 residues. DNA of the CDR3: TGTGCCAGTCAGGGACAGAGCTCCTACAATGAGCAGTTCTTC. Translation: CASQGQSSYNEQFF.

This sequence joins TRBV4-1 and TRBJ2-5; tentative D call: TRBD1 (5 bases). This CDR3 contains 15 residues. The V end lost 3 bases, the J end lost 0 bases, and 11 bases lay between the germline ends. The germline gives CDR1 MGHRA, CDR2 YSYEKL. As DNA, the CDR3 is TGCGCCAGCAGCCAGGCAGGGTTCGACCAAGAGACCCAGTACTTC. Amino acids: CASSQAGFDQETQYF.

This chain uses TRBV28 with TRBJ1-2, with TRBD1 matching over 7 bases. V lost 3 bases, J lost 6 bases, and 10 bases stayed unmatched. The CDR3 is made up of 15 amino acids. Per germline, CDR1 MDHEN and CDR2 SYDVKM. In DNA form, the CDR3 reads TGTGCCAGCAGTTTGATTCGGGACAGTGTCGATGGCTACACCTTC. Encoded protein: CASSLIRDSVDGYTF.

V gene TRBV13 combines with J gene TRBJ2-7; D is possibly TRBD1 (6 bases). The V gene's germline CDR1 is PRHDT and CDR2 FYEKMQ (reference sequence). V was trimmed by 5 bases and J by 7 bases, leaving 15 bases between them. This CDR3 spans 13 amino acids. The CDR3 bases are TGTGCCAGCAGCGCCCGGACAGTTGGTGAGCAGTACTTC. Its translation is CASSARTVGEQYF.

The J gene is TRBJ2-7, the V gene TRBV4-1; D ambiguous. The CDR3 length is 15 residues. CDR1 is MGHRA, CDR2 YSYEKL, per germline. V lost 0 bases and J 0 bases, leaving 9 bases between the germline ends. The chain's CDR3 is CASSQDWSPSYEQYF. In DNA form, the CDR3 reads TGCGCCAGCAGCCAAGATTGGTCCCCCTCCTACGAGCAGTACTTC.

The J gene is TRBJ1-4, the V gene TRBV6-6, with TRBD1 matching 8 bases. The CDR3 runs 16 residues. The germline V gene has CDR1 MNHNY and CDR2 SVGAGI (reference sequence). The ends lost 2 bases at V and 8 bases at J; junction bases unmatched: 10. CDR3 sequence reads: CASSYPSTGGGEKLFF. The CDR3 DNA sequence: TGTGCCAGCAGTTACCCCTCAACAGGGGGGGGAGAAAAACTGTTTTTT.

The chain is built from TRBV10-3 and TRBJ2-4; 7 bases map to TRBD1. V lost 10 bases to trimming and J lost 5 bases; unmatched junction nucleotides: 8. From germline, CDR1 is ENHRY and CDR2 SYGVKD. This CDR3 spans 13 amino acids. The CDR3 protein is CATSTDRENIQYF. CDR3 coding DNA: TGTGCCACCTCAACCGACAGGGAAAACATTCAGTACTTC.

The chain couples TRBV6-6 to TRBJ1-2, with D maybe TRBD1 (5 bases). This CDR3 is built from 14 residues. V lost 6 bases and J 8 bases, leaving 19 bases between the germline ends. CDR1 and CDR2 (germline): MNHNY, SVGAGI (reference sequence). The CDR3 sequence is CASRPDRRSFGYTF. The CDR3 nucleotides read TGTGCCAGCAGACCAGACAGACGAAGTTTCGGCTACACCTTC.

The V call is TRBV28, the J call TRBJ1-1; D possibly corresponds to TRBD1 (5 bases). This CDR3 spans 15 amino acids. The ends were cut back, 2 bases at V and 0 bases at J, with 10 bases in the middle. The V gene's germline CDR1 is MDHEN and CDR2 SYDVKM. In nucleotides, the CDR3 is TGTGCCAGCAGTTTAGTTGGGGCAGTGAACACTGAAGCTTTCTTT. Residues: CASSLVGAVNTEAFF. The whole variable domain, filled in from reference TRBV28 and TRBJ1-1, reads DVKVTQSSRYLVKRTGEKVFLECVQDMDHENMFWYRQDPGLGLRLIYFSYDVKMKEKGDIPEGYSVSREKKERFSLILESASTNQTSMYLCASSLVGAVNTEAFFGQGTRLTVV.

The rearrangement uses TRBV29-1 and TRBJ2-7, with D possibly TRBD2 on 6 matching bases. This CDR3 region has 13 residues. Germline assignment: CDR1 SQVTM and CDR2 ANQGSEA. Trimming took 1 base from V and 5 from J, leaving 12 bases between them. The CDR3 is CSVEAQGGNEQYF. CDR3 nucleotide sequence: TGCAGCGTTGAAGCCCAGGGAGGAAACGAGCAGTACTTC.

On this clone itself: The junction departs from the called germline gene at one end, perhaps through a read error. This rearrangement joins TRBV28 to TRBJ2-1; D remains unclear. Germline values: CDR1 MDHEN, CDR2 SYDVKM. The CDR3 is made up of 12 amino acids. The CDR3 sequence: CASSSPGLLTIF. The CDR3 nucleotides read TGTGCCAGCAGTTCACCGGGTCTACTGACGATCTTC.

This chain links TRBV18 with TRBJ2-2; 10 bases agree with TRBD1. CDR3 length: 17 residues. Germline V gene data show CDR1 as KGHSH and CDR2 as LQKENI. Trimming at V came to 5 bases and at J to 2 bases, leaving 8 bases not matched to a gene. The CDR3 here is CASSAPGQGPNTGELFF. The CDR3 nucleotides read TGTGCCAGCTCAGCTCCGGGACAGGGGCCCAACACCGGGGAGCTGTTTTTT.

The chain links TRBV5-1 to TRBJ2-2; D is ambiguous. Germline V lookup: CDR1 SGHRS, CDR2 YFSETQ. With 4 bases removed from V and 9 bases from J, the gap between germline ends came to 10 bases. CDR3 size: 12 residues. CDR3 protein: CASSAEVRELFF. The CDR3 coding sequence is TGCGCCAGCAGCGCTGAGGTCCGGGAGCTGTTTTTT. The full variable domain, in which reference TRBV5-1 and TRBJ2-2 provide the parts outside the CDR3, is KAGVTQTPRYLIKTRGQQVTLSCSPISGHRSVSWYQQTPGQGLQFLFEYFSETQRNKGNFPGRFSGRQFSNSRSEMNVSTLELGDSALYLCASSAEVRELFFGEGSRLTVL.

The V call is TRBV19, the J call TRBJ1-2, with 10 bases that match TRBD1. This CDR3 has 15 residues. Germline V gene sequence: CDR1 LNHDA, CDR2 SQIVND (reference sequence). The J segment lost 2 bases and the V segment lost 4 bases, leaving 4 bases of the junction unmatched. The CDR3 region is CASSTGQGVNYGYTF. CDR3 in DNA: TGTGCCAGTAGTACCGGACAGGGGGTAAACTATGGCTACACCTTC. The whole variable domain, filled in from reference TRBV19 and TRBJ1-2, reads DGGITQSPKYLFRKEGQNVTLSCEQNLNHDAMYWYRQDPGQGLRLIYYSQIVNDFQKGDIAEGYSVSREKKESFPLTVTSAQKNPTAFYLCASSTGQGVNYGYTFGSGTRLTVV.

The chain carries TRBV18 and TRBJ1-4; weak D call: TRBD1 (5 bases). The ends were cut back, 0 bases at V and 8 bases at J, with 10 bases in the middle. Germline CDR1 and CDR2: KGHSH and LQKENI. CDR3 length equals 14 residues. CDR3 region: CASSPPGVAEKLFF. The DNA of the CDR3 is TGTGCCAGCTCACCACCAGGGGTAGCAGAAAAACTGTTTTTT.

This chain uses TRBV28 with TRBJ2-6; 10 bases match TRBD1. Germline V CDR1 and CDR2: MDHEN, SYDVKM. CDR3 length: 17 residues. The V gene end was trimmed by 5 bases and the J gene end by 3 bases; junction bases not matched to a gene: 7. CDR3 sequence (DNA): TGTGCCAGCAGTCCGGGACAGGGGACTAATGGGGCCAACGTCCTGACTTTC. Translating it yields CASSPGQGTNGANVLTF.

This clone was counted only a few times. The genes are TRBV6-5 and TRBJ2-7; weak D call: TRBD1 (5 bases). Trimming took 5 bases from V and 3 from J, leaving 11 bases between them. Germline V CDR1 and CDR2: MNHEY, SVGAGI. This CDR3 has 13 amino acids. Written as DNA, the CDR3 is TGTGCCAGCAGTCCCGGCAGGGACTACGAGCAGTACTTC. Translation gives CASSPGRDYEQYF.

This chain connects TRBV7-9 to TRBJ1-6; D remains ambiguous. Germline assignment: CDR1 SEHNR and CDR2 FQNEAQ (reference sequence). The V gene lost 0 bases and the J gene lost 11 bases, with 11 bases spanning the gap. The CDR3 length is 14 residues. The CDR3 here is CASSLAQRQAPLHF. In nucleotides, the CDR3 is TGTGCCAGCAGCTTAGCACAGCGGCAGGCACCCCTCCACTTT. Using reference TRBV7-9 and TRBJ1-6 for the parts outside the CDR3, the full variable domain is DTGVSQNPRHKITKRGQNVTFRCDPISEHNRLYWYRQTLGQGPEFLTYFQNEAQLEKSRLLSDRFSAERPKGSFSTLEIQRTEQGDSAMYLCASSLAQRQAPLHFGNGTRLTVT.